These 10 T cell receptor beta chains were sequenced from one sample in a study of blood T cell repertoires in COVID-19. Clones were sequenced by immunoSEQ multiplex PCR, and TCRdb holds only the in-frame ones, with some missing. This table has 200,000 to 250,000 clones, 92% appearing once. Sequencing was carried out using peripheral blood. These receptors originate from a man younger than 45 with acute or convalescent COVID-19.

V gene TRBV7-3 combines with J gene TRBJ2-1, with 11 bases identical to TRBD2. Germline CDR1 reads SGHTA; CDR2 reads FQGTGA. V lost 5 bases and J lost 4; bases outside the gene matches: 4. The CDR3 extends over 15 amino acids. The CDR3 DNA reads as TGTGCCAGCAGCCATAGACTAGCGGGATACAATGAGCAGTTCTTC. It codes for CASSHRLAGYNEQFF.

The chain recombines TRBV1 with TRBJ2-7; the table gives TRBD2 as D, unverified against the DNA. TRBV1 is shown as a pseudogene. This CDR3 has 16 residues. CDR3 DNA: TGCACCAGCAGCCACGGGGGACTAGCGGGATACTACGAGCAGTACTTC. Translated: CTSSHGGLAGYYEQYF.

The chain uses TRBV9 and TRBJ2-2; 10 nucleotides agree with TRBD2. This CDR3 contains 16 residues. Per germline, CDR1 SGDLS and CDR2 YYNGEE. Trimming at V came to 0 bases and at J to 4 bases, leaving 3 bases not matched to a gene. This CDR3 is CASSVAPSGGTGELFF. DNA for the CDR3: TGTGCCAGCAGCGTAGCTCCTAGCGGGGGCACCGGGGAGCTGTTTTTT.

The chain links TRBV7-9 to TRBJ1-2; D call uncertain. The ends were cut back, 1 base at V and 4 bases at J, with 10 bases in the middle. The CDR3 is 14 residues long. The germline V gene encodes CDR1 SEHNR and CDR2 FQNEAQ (reference sequence). Here the CDR3 DNA reads TGTGCCAGCAGCTTAGGACGGGTTTTCTATGGCTACACCTTC. Translation: CASSLGRVFYGYTF. Combining the CDR3 with reference TRBV7-9 and TRBJ1-2 gives the whole variable domain DTGVSQNPRHKITKRGQNVTFRCDPISEHNRLYWYRQTLGQGPEFLTYFQNEAQLEKSRLLSDRFSAERPKGSFSTLEIQRTEQGDSAMYLCASSLGRVFYGYTFGSGTRLTVV.

This chain joins TRBV4-1 and TRBJ1-2, with unresolved D. From germline, CDR1 is MGHRA and CDR2 YSYEKL. V shed 4 bases and J shed 10 bases, with 19 bases lying between them. This CDR3 contains 14 residues. The CDR3 DNA reads TGCGCCAGCAGCCCTCTCCCCGGTCAGCGGGACTACACCTTC. Translating gives CASSPLPGQRDYTF.

This clone turned up a few times. The chain couples TRBV6-1 to TRBJ2-6; D is ambiguous. V dropped 3 bases and J dropped 0 bases, with 3 bases sitting between them. From germline, CDR1 is MNHNS and CDR2 SASEGT. This CDR3 contains 14 residues. CDR3 nucleotide sequence: TGTGCCAGCAGTGACAACTCTGGGGCCAACGTCCTGACTTTC. Amino acid sequence: CASSDNSGANVLTF.

CDR3 bases: TGTGCCAGCAGTCCAGGCCCCGGGGAGCTGTTTTTT. Its translation: CASSPGPGELFF. This sequence joins TRBV6-5 and TRBJ2-2, with D hard to call. CDR3 size: 12 residues. V lost 5 bases and J 6 bases, leaving 7 bases between the germline ends. Germline V gene sequence: CDR1 MNHEY, CDR2 SVGAGI.

The rearrangement uses TRBV24-1 and TRBJ1-4; maybe TRBD1 (5 bases). The germline V gene encodes CDR1 KGHDR and CDR2 SFDVKD. The CDR3 has 13 amino acids. V was trimmed by 5 bases and J by 5 bases, leaving 8 bases between them. This chain's CDR3 is CATSGRANEKLFF. The CDR3 DNA reads as TGTGCCACCAGTGGCAGGGCAAATGAAAAACTGTTTTTT.

The chain has TRBV3-1 (or the pseudogene TRBV3-2) and TRBJ1-1; D unclear. Trimming pared 4 bases from V and 7 bases from J, leaving 10 bases between. The CDR3 contains 12 residues. Germline assignment: CDR1 LGHDT and CDR2 YNNKEL (reference sequence). Written as DNA, the CDR3 is TGTGCCAGCAGCCGACATATGGGTGAAGCTTTCTTT. Its translation: CASSRHMGEAFF.

The genes are TRBV19 and TRBJ2-1; 8 bases align to TRBD2. Germline V gene sequence: CDR1 LNHDA, CDR2 SQIVND (reference sequence). CDR3 length: 15 amino acids. The V and J ends lost 6 bases and 4 bases, in that order; junction bases with no gene match: 8. CDR3 sequence reads: CASRSTSETYNEQFF. As DNA, the CDR3 is TGTGCCAGTAGGTCGACTAGCGAGACATACAATGAGCAGTTCTTC.